These T cell receptor beta chains were read from a single sample in a study of Ad26.COV2.S vaccination and SARS-CoV-2 variants. The protocol was immunoSEQ multiplex PCR, while the TCRdb copy is restricted to in-frame clones and leaves out a portion. Of hundreds of thousands of clones detected, around 90% appear once; the ten largest clones hold approximately 5.9%. Sequenced here: peripheral blood, sampled in a trial of Ad26.COV2.S vaccine versus placebo. These receptors all come from a person between 18 and 59 years old who received the Ad26.COV2.S COVID-19 vaccine or a placebo. The CDR3 runs from the conserved cysteine through the conserved F or W. D genes are given only for firm matches. Clone size is stated in some rows and not others, as once, few, many or a class when expanded.

D gene,J gene,clone size,V gene,CDR3 protein,CDR3 DNA
.,TRBJ2-6,.,TRBV7-6,CASSLLTGTSGANVLTF,TGTGCCAGCAGCTTATTGACGGGGACCTCTGGGGCCAACGTCCTGACTTTC
.,TRBJ2-4,.,TRBV28,CASTSKEGQNIQYF,TGTGCCAGCACCTCCAAGGAGGGCCAAAACATTCAGTACTTC
.,TRBJ2-7,few,TRBV9,CASSLDHEQYF,TGTGCCAGCAGTCTGGACCACGAGCAGTACTTC
.,TRBJ1-2,few,TRBV6-5,CASSYSPGHGYTF,TGTGCCAGCAGTTACAGCCCAGGACATGGCTACACCTTC
.,TRBJ2-2,.,TRBV4-2,CASSQDVTANTGELFF,TGTGCCAGCAGCCAAGATGTAACGGCGAACACCGGGGAGCTGTTTTTT
.,TRBJ2-3,.,TRBV4-1,CASSQRSGNLGGTDTQYF,TGCGCCAGCAGCCAAAGATCTGGGAATTTAGGGGGGACAGATACGCAGTATTTT
.,TRBJ2-7,.,TRBV6-5,CASGPDRIGYEQYF,TGTGCCAGCGGGCCAGACAGGATCGGGTACGAGCAGTACTTC
TRBD1,TRBJ2-5,.,TRBV19,CASRRDRGGTQYF,TGTGCCAGTAGGAGGGACAGGGGGGGGACCCAGTACTTC
.,TRBJ2-1,.,TRBV21-1,CASSKAGLENGNEQFF,TGTGCCAGCAGCAAAGCCGGACTCGAAAACGGCAATGAGCAGTTCTTC
.,TRBJ1-4,.,TRBV27,CASSLDHNEKLFF,TGTGCCAGCAGTTTAGACCATAATGAAAAACTGTTTTTT
.,TRBJ1-5,once,TRBV27,CASSLVSGSNQPQHF,TGTGCCAGCAGTTTGGTTAGCGGCAGCAATCAGCCCCAGCATTTT
.,TRBJ2-1,.,TRBV7-6,CASSSLQGTEQFF,TGTGCCAGCAGCTCGTTACAGGGTACTGAGCAGTTCTTC
.,TRBJ1-1,once,TRBV5-1,CASSELDGRGSTEAFF,TGCGCCAGCAGCGAACTGGACGGGCGGGGGTCGACTGAAGCTTTCTTT
.,TRBJ1-1,many,TRBV6-5,CASMIGWKNTEAFF,TGTGCCAGCATGATAGGCTGGAAGAACACTGAAGCTTTCTTT
.,TRBJ2-7,.,TRBV5-4,CASSFLYRSHEQYF,TGTGCCAGCAGCTTTTTATACAGATCGCACGAGCAGTACTTC
.,TRBJ2-5,.,TRBV6-4,CASSRAWGETQYF,TGTGCCAGCAGTAGGGCCTGGGGGGAGACCCAGTACTTC
TRBD1,TRBJ1-5,.,TRBV28,CASSLKGGRQPQHF,TGTGCCAGCAGTTTGAAAGGGGGCCGTCAGCCCCAGCATTTT
.,TRBJ1-6,.,TRBV9,CASSRDTSNSPLHF,TGTGCCAGCAGCCGCGACACGTCAAATTCACCCCTCCACTTT
.,TRBJ1-4,once,TRBV5-1,CASSFGGKVEKLFF,TGCGCCAGCAGCTTTGGAGGGAAAGTTGAAAAACTGTTTTTT
.,TRBJ1-2,once,TRBV5-1,CASSLTGGAVNYGYTF,TGCGCCAGCAGCCTCACCGGGGGGGCGGTTAACTATGGCTACACCTTC
TRBD2,TRBJ2-7,.,TRBV5-6,CASSLGTSGRRAYEQYF,TGTGCCAGCAGCTTGGGTACTAGCGGGAGACGGGCTTACGAGCAGTACTTC
TRBD2,TRBJ2-1,.,TRBV27,CASSSRLAGKNYNEQFF,TGTGCCAGCAGTTCCCGACTAGCGGGAAAGAACTACAATGAGCAGTTCTTC
TRBD1,TRBJ2-1,.,TRBV10-1,CASSESGRGPHNEQFF,TGCGCCAGCAGTGAGTCGGGCAGGGGGCCCCACAATGAGCAGTTCTTC
.,TRBJ1-2,.,TRBV7-3,CASSLGRGYGYTF,TGTGCCAGCAGCTTAGGGAGAGGCTATGGCTACACCTTC
TRBD1,TRBJ2-7,.,TRBV6-2/TRBV6-3,CASSPQVGRGSAEQYF,TGTGCCAGCAGTCCCCAGGTCGGCAGGGGGTCTGCCGAGCAGTACTTC
TRBD1,TRBJ2-5,.,TRBV7-9,CASSFGTGGEQETQYF,TGTGCCAGCAGCTTCGGGACAGGGGGTGAACAAGAGACCCAGTACTTC
.,TRBJ2-7,.,TRBV4-2,CASSPAGASYEQYF,TGTGCCAGCAGCCCGGCGGGGGCCTCCTACGAGCAGTACTTC
.,TRBJ2-7,few,TRBV9,CASSVGVGQDAYEQYF,TGTGCCAGCAGCGTAGGAGTGGGGCAGGATGCCTACGAGCAGTACTTC
.,TRBJ2-6,few,TRBV28,CASRLPGQVSGANVLTF,TGTGCCAGCAGGCTTCCGGGACAAGTCTCTGGGGCCAACGTCCTGACTTTC
.,TRBJ2-5,.,TRBV11-2,CASSLVETQYF,TGTGCCAGCAGCTTAGTGGAGACCCAGTACTTC
.,TRBJ1-1,.,TRBV19,CASSIRAGTEAFF,TGTGCCAGTAGTATAAGGGCGGGCACTGAAGCTTTCTTT
.,TRBJ1-1,.,TRBV12-5,CASGLVPPGQGNTEAFF,TGTGCTAGTGGTTTGGTACCTCCAGGGCAGGGGAACACTGAAGCTTTCTTT
.,TRBJ2-2,.,TRBV15,CATSRDHRAGNTGELFF,TGTGCCACCAGCAGAGATCATCGTGCAGGAAACACCGGGGAGCTGTTTTTT
TRBD1,TRBJ1-6,.,TRBV6-4,CASRGQADNSPLHF,TGTGCCAGCAGGGGACAGGCGGATAATTCACCCCTCCACTTT
.,TRBJ2-1,.,TRBV9,CASSVEARTSYNEQFF,TGTGCCAGCAGCGTAGAGGCGCGAACCTCCTACAATGAGCAGTTCTTC
TRBD1,TRBJ1-5,.,TRBV5-6,CASSLIGTDDQPQHF,TGTGCCAGCAGCTTGATAGGGACAGATGATCAGCCCCAGCATTTT
.,TRBJ1-2,.,TRBV4-1,CASSQDTGIYGYTF,TGCGCCAGCAGCCAAGATACAGGGATCTATGGCTACACCTTC
.,TRBJ1-1,.,TRBV28,CASTLYTEAFF,TGTGCCAGCACCCTTTACACTGAAGCTTTCTTT
TRBD2,TRBJ2-2,.,TRBV6-6,CASSPTSGRGSGELFF,TGTGCCAGCAGCCCGACTAGCGGGAGAGGTTCCGGGGAGCTGTTTTTT
TRBD2,TRBJ2-1,.,TRBV7-9,CASTRGELNEQFF,TGTGCCAGCACCCGGGGGGAATTGAATGAGCAGTTCTTC
.,TRBJ2-3,.,TRBV29-1,CSVDTGMGVTDTQYF,TGCAGCGTTGATACGGGAATGGGAGTCACAGATACGCAGTATTTT
TRBD1,TRBJ2-7,.,TRBV6-4,CASSDSLRTGKLYEQYF,TGTGCCAGCAGTGACTCCCTAAGGACAGGGAAATTGTACGAGCAGTACTTC
TRBD1,TRBJ2-7,.,TRBV6-5,CASSNRQGLGEQYF,TGTGCCAGCAGTAATCGACAGGGTCTCGGGGAGCAGTACTTC
TRBD1,TRBJ1-2,few,TRBV2,CASSEAGGRYGYTF,TGTGCCAGCAGTGAAGCAGGGGGCCGGTATGGCTACACCTTC
.,TRBJ1-3,few,TRBV3-1/TRBV3-2,CASSPGSSGNTIYF,TGTGCCAGCAGCCCGGGGTCCTCTGGAAACACCATATATTTT
.,TRBJ2-1,.,TRBV28,CASSLPYNEQFF,TGTGCCAGCAGTTTGCCCTACAATGAGCAGTTCTTC
.,TRBJ1-5,.,TRBV7-8,CASSLTAGTLNQPQHF,TGTGCCAGCAGCTTGACCGCCGGGACACTGAATCAGCCCCAGCATTTT
TRBD1,TRBJ2-7,.,TRBV6-5,CASRTDRVSPYEQYF,TGTGCCAGCAGGACAGACAGGGTTTCACCTTACGAGCAGTACTTC
.,TRBJ1-1,.,TRBV14,CASVGQTNTEAFF,TGTGCCAGCGTCGGACAAACGAACACTGAAGCTTTCTTT
.,TRBJ1-3,.,TRBV7-8,CASSLYLAANSGNTIYF,TGTGCCAGCAGCTTATACTTGGCAGCGAATTCTGGAAACACCATATATTTT
.,TRBJ1-5,.,TRBV12-5,CASGLFRREPQHF,TGTGCTAGTGGTTTGTTCAGACGGGAGCCCCAGCATTTT
.,TRBJ2-7,.,TRBV19,CASTPDPQYF,TGTGCCAGTACTCCCGACCCCCAGTACTTC
TRBD1,TRBJ2-1,.,TRBV7-9,CASSFGTGSRDEQFF,TGTGCCAGCAGCTTCGGGACAGGGAGTCGCGATGAGCAGTTCTTC